This TCR beta chain came from a study of cytomegalovirus exposure and HLA in healthy donors. Libraries were prepared by immunoSEQ multiplex PCR; TCRdb keeps only in-frame clonotypes and omits some of them. The table has some 230,000 clones, 75% to 95% seen once. Study-level points and caveats: While the bulk of TCR sequences proved rare, some public TCRs turned up in many donors.

A note on this clone: What it binds is unknown.

Germline V CDR1 and CDR2: SGHRS, YFSETQ. Losses at the gene ends were 0 bases for V and 10 bases for J; bases not matched to a gene: 6. CDR3 length equals 13 residues. Sequencing used PBMCs. This chain joins TRBV5-1 and TRBJ1-2, with 7 bases that match TRBD1. The source of this sequence is a woman aged 18-29 years in good health and CMV-seronegative. The CDR3 loop is CASSLGQGVDYTF. The DNA of the CDR3 is TGCGCCAGCAGCTTGGGTCAGGGGGTTGACTACACCTTC.